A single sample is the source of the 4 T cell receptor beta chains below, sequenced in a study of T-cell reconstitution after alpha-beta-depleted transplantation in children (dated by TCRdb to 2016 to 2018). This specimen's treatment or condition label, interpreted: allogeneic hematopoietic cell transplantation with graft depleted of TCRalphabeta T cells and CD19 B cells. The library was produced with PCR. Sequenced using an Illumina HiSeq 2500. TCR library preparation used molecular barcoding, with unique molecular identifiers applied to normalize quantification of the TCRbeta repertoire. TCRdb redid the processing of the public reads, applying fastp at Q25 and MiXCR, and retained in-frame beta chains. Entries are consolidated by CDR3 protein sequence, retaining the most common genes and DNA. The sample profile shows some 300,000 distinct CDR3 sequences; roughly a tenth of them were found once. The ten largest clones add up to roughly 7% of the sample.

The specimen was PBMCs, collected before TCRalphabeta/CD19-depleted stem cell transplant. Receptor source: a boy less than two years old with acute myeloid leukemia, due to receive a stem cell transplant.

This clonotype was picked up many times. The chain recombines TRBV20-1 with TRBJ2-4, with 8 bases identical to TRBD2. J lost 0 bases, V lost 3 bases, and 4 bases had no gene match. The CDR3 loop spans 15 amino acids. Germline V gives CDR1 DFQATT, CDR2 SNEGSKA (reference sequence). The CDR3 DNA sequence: TGCAGTGCTAGTATAGCGGGGCTAGCCAAAAACATTCAGTACTTC. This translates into CSASIAGLAKNIQYF.

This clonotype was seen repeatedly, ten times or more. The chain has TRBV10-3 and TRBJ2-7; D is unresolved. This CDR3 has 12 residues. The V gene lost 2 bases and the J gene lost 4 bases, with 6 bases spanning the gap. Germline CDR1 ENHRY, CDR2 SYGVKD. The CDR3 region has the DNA TGTGCCATCAGTGAGAATTCATACGAGCAGTACTTC. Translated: CAISENSYEQYF.

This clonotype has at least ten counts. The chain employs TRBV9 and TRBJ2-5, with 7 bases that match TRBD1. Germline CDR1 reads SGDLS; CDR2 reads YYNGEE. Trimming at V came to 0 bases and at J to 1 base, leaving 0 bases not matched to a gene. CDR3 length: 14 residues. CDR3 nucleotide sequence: TGTGCCAGCAGCGTAGGGGACAGCCAAGAGACCCAGTACTTC. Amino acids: CASSVGDSQETQYF.

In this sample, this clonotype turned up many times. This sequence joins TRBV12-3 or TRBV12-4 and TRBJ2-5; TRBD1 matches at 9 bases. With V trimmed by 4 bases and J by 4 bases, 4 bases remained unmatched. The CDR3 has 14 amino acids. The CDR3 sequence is CASSYHRGPETQYF. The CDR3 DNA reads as TGTGCCAGCAGTTACCACAGGGGGCCAGAGACCCAGTACTTC.